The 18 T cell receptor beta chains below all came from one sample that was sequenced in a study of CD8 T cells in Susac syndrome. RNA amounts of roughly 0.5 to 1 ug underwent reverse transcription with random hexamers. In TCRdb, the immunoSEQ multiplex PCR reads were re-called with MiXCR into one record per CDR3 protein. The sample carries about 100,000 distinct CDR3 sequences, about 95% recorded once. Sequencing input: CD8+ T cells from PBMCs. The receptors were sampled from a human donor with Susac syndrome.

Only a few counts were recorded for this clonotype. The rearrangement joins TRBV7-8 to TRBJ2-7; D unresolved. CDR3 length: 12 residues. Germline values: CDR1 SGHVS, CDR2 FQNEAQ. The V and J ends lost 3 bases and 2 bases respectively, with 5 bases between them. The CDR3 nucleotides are TGTGCCAGCAGCTTTACGGCCTACGAGCAGTACTTC. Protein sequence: CASSFTAYEQYF.

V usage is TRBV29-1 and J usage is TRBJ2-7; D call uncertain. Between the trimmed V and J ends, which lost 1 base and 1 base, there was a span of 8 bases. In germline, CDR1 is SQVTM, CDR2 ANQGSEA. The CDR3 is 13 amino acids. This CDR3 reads CSVEGTQSYEQYF. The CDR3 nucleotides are TGCAGCGTTGAAGGGACCCAATCCTACGAGCAGTACTTC.

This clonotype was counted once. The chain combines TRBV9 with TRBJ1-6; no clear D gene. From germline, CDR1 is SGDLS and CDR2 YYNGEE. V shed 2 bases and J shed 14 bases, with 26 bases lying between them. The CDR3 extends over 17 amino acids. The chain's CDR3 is CASSVSMTADTPGTLHF. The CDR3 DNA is TGTGCCAGCAGCGTCTCGATGACGGCAGACACTCCAGGCACCCTCCACTTT.

CDR3 DNA: TGTGCCAGCAGCTTAGCTCGCGGGGCCTACGAGCAGTACTTC. Translated: CASSLARGAYEQYF. V gene TRBV7-6 combines with J gene TRBJ2-7; D perhaps matches TRBD2 (6 bases). Trimming left V 0 bases short and J 2 bases short, with 8 bases between. CDR3 size: 14 residues. Germline lookup yields CDR1 SGHVS and CDR2 FNYEAQ.

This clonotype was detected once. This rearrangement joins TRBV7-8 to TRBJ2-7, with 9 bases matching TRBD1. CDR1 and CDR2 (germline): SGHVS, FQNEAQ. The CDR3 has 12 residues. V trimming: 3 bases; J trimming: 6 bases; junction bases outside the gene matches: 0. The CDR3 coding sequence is TGTGCCAGCAGCTTGGACAGGGGCGAGCAGTACTTC. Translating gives CASSLDRGEQYF. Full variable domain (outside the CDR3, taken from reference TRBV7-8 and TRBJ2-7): GAGVSQSPRYKVAKRGQDVALRCDPISGHVSLFWYQQALGQGPEFLTYFQNEAQLDKSGLPSDRFFAERPEGSVSTLKIQRTQQEDSAVYLCASSLDRGEQYFGPGTRLTVT.

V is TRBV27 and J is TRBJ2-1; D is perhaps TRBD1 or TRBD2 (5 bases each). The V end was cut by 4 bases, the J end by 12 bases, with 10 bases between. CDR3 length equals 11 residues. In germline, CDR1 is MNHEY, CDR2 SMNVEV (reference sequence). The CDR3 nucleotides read TGTGCCAGCAGTTGGTCAGGGAGGCAGTTCTTC. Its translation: CASSWSGRQFF.

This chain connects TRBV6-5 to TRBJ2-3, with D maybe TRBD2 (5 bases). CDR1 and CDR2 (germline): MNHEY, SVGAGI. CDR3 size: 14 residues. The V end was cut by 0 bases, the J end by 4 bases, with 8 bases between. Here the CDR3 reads CASSYSTGSDTQYF. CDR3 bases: TGTGCCAGCAGTTACTCCACGGGGTCAGATACGCAGTATTTT.

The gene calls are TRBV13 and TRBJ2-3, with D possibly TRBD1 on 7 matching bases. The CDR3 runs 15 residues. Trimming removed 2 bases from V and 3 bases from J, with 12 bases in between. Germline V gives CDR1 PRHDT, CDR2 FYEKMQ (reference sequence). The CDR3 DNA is TGTGCCAGCAGCTTATACAGGGGAGGAACAGATACGCAGTATTTT. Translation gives CASSLYRGGTDTQYF.

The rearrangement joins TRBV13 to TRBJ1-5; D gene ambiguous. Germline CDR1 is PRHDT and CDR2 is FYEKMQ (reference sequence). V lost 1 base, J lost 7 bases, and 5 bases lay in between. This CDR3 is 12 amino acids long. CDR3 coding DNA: TGTGCCAGCAGCTTAGTGGGGCAGCCCCAGCATTTT. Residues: CASSLVGQPQHF.

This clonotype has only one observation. The CDR3 spells CSGGVTSTDTQYF. CDR3 in DNA: TGCAGTGGGGGCGTAACTAGCACAGATACGCAGTATTTT. The chain employs TRBV20-1 and TRBJ2-3; perhaps TRBD1 as D (5 bases). The length of the CDR3 is 13 residues. Trimming pared 7 bases from V and 0 bases from J, leaving 11 bases between. Germline V CDR1 and CDR2: DFQATT, SNEGSKA (reference sequence).

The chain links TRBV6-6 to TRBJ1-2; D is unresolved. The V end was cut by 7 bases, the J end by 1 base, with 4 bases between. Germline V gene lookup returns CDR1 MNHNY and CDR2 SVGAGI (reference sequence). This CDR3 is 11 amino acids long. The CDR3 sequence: CASNFNYGYTF. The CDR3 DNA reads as TGTGCCAGCAACTTTAACTATGGCTACACCTTC.

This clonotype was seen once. The CDR3: CASSLRLDGEQFF. The CDR3 region has the DNA TGTGCCAGCAGTCTCAGACTAGACGGGGAGCAGTTCTTC. This chain joins TRBV12-3 or TRBV12-4 and TRBJ2-1, with D possibly TRBD2 on 6 matching bases. This CDR3 contains 13 residues. The V end was cut by 5 bases, the J end by 10 bases, with 15 bases between.

CDR3 region: CSARKGDTEAFF. The CDR3 region has the DNA TGCAGTGCTAGGAAGGGGGACACTGAAGCTTTCTTT. J is TRBJ1-1 and V is TRBV20-1, with D perhaps TRBD1 (6 bases). The CDR3 runs to 12 residues. Germline CDR1 is DFQATT and CDR2 is SNEGSKA (reference sequence). V lost 3 bases and J lost 3, with 8 bases in between.

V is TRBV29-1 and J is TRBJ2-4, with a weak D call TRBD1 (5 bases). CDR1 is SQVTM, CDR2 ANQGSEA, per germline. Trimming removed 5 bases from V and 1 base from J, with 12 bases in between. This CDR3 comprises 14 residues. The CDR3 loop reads CSVQGGEAKNIQYF. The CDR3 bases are TGCAGCGTTCAGGGCGGAGAGGCCAAAAACATTCAGTACTTC.

The CDR3 sequence is CSASTRGSGEKLFF. The DNA for the CDR3 is TGCAGTGCTAGTACAAGGGGGAGTGGAGAAAAACTGTTTTTT. This chain joins TRBV20-1 and TRBJ1-4; tentatively, D is TRBD1 (6 bases). V lost 3 bases, J lost 8 bases, and 16 bases lay in between. Germline V gene sequence: CDR1 DFQATT, CDR2 SNEGSKA (reference sequence). The CDR3 sequence is 14 residues long.

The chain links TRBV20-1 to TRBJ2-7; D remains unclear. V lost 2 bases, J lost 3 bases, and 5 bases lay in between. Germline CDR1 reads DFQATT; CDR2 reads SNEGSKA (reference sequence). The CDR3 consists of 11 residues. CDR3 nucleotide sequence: TGCAGTGCTAGATGGGACTACGAGCAGTACTTC. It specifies CSARWDYEQYF.

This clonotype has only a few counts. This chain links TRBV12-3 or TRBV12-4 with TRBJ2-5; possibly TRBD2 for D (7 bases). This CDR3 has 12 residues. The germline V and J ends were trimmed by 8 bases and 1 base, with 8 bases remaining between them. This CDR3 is CASRGAQETQYF. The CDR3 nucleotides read TGTGCCAGCCGGGGGGCCCAAGAGACCCAGTACTTC.

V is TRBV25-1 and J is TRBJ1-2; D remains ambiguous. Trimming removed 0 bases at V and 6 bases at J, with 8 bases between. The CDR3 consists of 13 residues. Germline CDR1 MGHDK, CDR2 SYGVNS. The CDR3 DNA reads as TGTGCCAGCAGTGAATATCTGGGAAATGGCTACACCTTC. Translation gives CASSEYLGNGYTF.